One and the same sample provided the 25 T cell receptor beta chains below, sequenced in a study of blood T cell repertoires in COVID-19 (dated by TCRdb to the early 2020s). Libraries were built with the immunoSEQ multiplex PCR assay. Here the immuneACCESS table is served through TCRdb, limited to in-frame sequences with V and J called. Missing clones are a known gap in these copies; in checked studies unresolved V genes cover under half, and the rest lacks a known reason. The sample profile shows approximately 190,000 clones; roughly 84% of them were found once. Less than 3.5% of the sample rests with the top ten. Sequencing was done on a sample of PBMCs or T cells enriched from blood (not recorded which). The receptors shown here come from a woman in her 30s who had been exposed to COVID-19.

The V gene is TRBV27, the J gene TRBJ1-6; D is perhaps TRBD1 (5 bases). Germline V gene lookup returns CDR1 MNHEY and CDR2 SMNVEV (reference sequence). The CDR3 length is 13 residues. V lost 7 bases to trimming and J lost 12 bases, with 16 bases between them. CDR3 bases: TGTGCCAGCACCGGCGGGGGAGCATTACCCCTCCACTTT. It translates to CASTGGGALPLHF.

This chain uses TRBV10-2 with TRBJ1-5; D might be TRBD1 (6 bases). Germline CDR1 is WSHSY and CDR2 is SAAADI. The CDR3 contains 14 residues. Trimming took 0 bases from V and 7 from J, leaving 10 bases between them. The DNA of the CDR3 is TGCGCCAGCAGTGAGTCATTGGGGGCGCAGCCCCAGCATTTT. Protein: CASSESLGAQPQHF.

The rearrangement joins TRBV19 to TRBJ1-1; D not resolved. Between the trimmed V and J ends, which lost 6 bases and 0 bases, there was a span of 14 bases. CDR1 is LNHDA and CDR2 is SQIVND in the germline V gene (reference sequence). The CDR3 has 15 amino acids. CDR3 DNA sequence: TGTGCCAGTAGCCAAAACACAGACATGAACACTGAAGCTTTCTTT. As protein: CASSQNTDMNTEAFF.

This chain connects TRBV5-6 to TRBJ1-2; no clear D gene. Trimming removed 0 bases at V and 4 bases at J, with 13 bases between. CDR1 is SGHDT and CDR2 is YYEEEE in the germline V gene. This CDR3 spans 15 amino acids. In nucleotides, the CDR3 is TGTGCCAGCAGCTTGGAAGCCACTAAGTTCTATGGCTACACCTTC. As protein: CASSLEATKFYGYTF.

Relative to its sample, this clone is medium-sized. The chain has TRBV4-3 and TRBJ2-7; D is ambiguous. The CDR3 is 15 residues long. CDR1 is LGHNA, CDR2 YSLEER, per germline. V lost 6 bases, J lost 2 bases, and 17 bases lay in between. DNA of the CDR3: TGCGCCAGCAGTCGAGGTTGGCTAGAGGCCTACGAGCAGTACTTC. Its translation: CASSRGWLEAYEQYF.

This chain joins TRBV30 and TRBJ2-4; 8 positions match TRBD2. From germline, CDR1 is GTSNPN and CDR2 SVGIG (reference sequence). The CDR3 consists of 17 residues. V shed 3 bases, J shed 2 bases, and the junction held 12 bases outside the gene matches. This CDR3 reads CAWRASGWDATKNIQYF. The CDR3 DNA reads as TGTGCCTGGAGGGCTAGCGGGTGGGACGCGACCAAAAACATTCAGTACTTC.

The chain has TRBV9 and TRBJ2-3; D is perhaps TRBD1 (6 bases). CDR1 SGDLS and CDR2 YYNGEE come from the germline V gene. Trimming cost V 3 bases and J 14 bases, with 25 bases left between them. The CDR3 is 15 residues long. The CDR3 nucleotides read TGTGCCAGCAGCGCTACTAAAGGACAGTCCGTAAAGAGGTATTTT. Translated: CASSATKGQSVKRYF.

This clone was seen more than once but under ten times. The chain is built from TRBV5-1 and TRBJ1-2; 9 bases align to TRBD1. Trimming removed 3 bases from V and 8 bases from J; junction bases left unmatched: 8. The CDR3 has 14 amino acids. Germline CDR1 reads SGHRS; CDR2 reads YFSETQ. The chain's CDR3 is CASSWGQGPRGYTF. The CDR3 region has the DNA TGCGCCAGCAGCTGGGGACAGGGTCCGAGGGGCTACACCTTC.

The chain employs TRBV18 and TRBJ1-6; possibly TRBD1 for D (6 bases). Trimming left V 3 bases short and J 9 bases short, with 18 bases between. Germline V CDR1 and CDR2: KGHSH, LQKENI. This CDR3 spans 16 amino acids. The CDR3, as DNA: TGTGCCAGCTCACCTAGCCCCAGCGGGGGGCTTTCACCCCTCCACTTT. Translating it yields CASSPSPSGGLSPLHF.

This clone is a singleton in its sample. This chain joins TRBV19 and TRBJ2-5; TRBD2 matches at 10 bases. Germline assignment: CDR1 LNHDA and CDR2 SQIVND (reference sequence). Trimming at V came to 3 bases and at J to 3 bases, leaving 10 bases not matched to a gene. The CDR3 totals 17 residues. CDR3 sequence: CASSIRTILAGKETQYF. CDR3 bases: TGTGCCAGTAGTATTCGGACAATACTAGCGGGGAAAGAGACCCAGTACTTC.

V gene TRBV4-3 combines with J gene TRBJ2-1; TRBD2 matches 8 bases. This CDR3 contains 16 residues. Trimming took 3 bases from V and 7 from J; bases not matched to a gene: 11. CDR1 is LGHNA and CDR2 is YSLEER in the germline V gene. The CDR3 DNA reads as TGCGCCAGCAGCCACCAAGCGGGGGAGGGTAGGAATGAGCAGTTCTTC. Its protein is CASSHQAGEGRNEQFF.

The CDR3 nucleotides are TGTGCCAGCAGCGTTGCCAGGGAATTAGGTGGCTACACCTTC. Its protein is CASSVARELGGYTF. The chain is built from TRBV13 and TRBJ1-2; D is possibly TRBD1 (5 bases). V gave up 5 bases and J gave up 7 bases, with 17 bases separating them. In germline, CDR1 is PRHDT, CDR2 FYEKMQ (reference sequence). The CDR3 is 14 residues long.

This chain joins TRBV19 and TRBJ1-6, with 9 bases aligning to TRBD1. This CDR3 comprises 15 residues. The V and J ends lost 2 bases and 10 bases, in that order; junction bases with no gene match: 6. Germline V gene sequence: CDR1 LNHDA, CDR2 SQIVND (reference sequence). DNA for the CDR3: TGTGCCAGTAGTATACCGGGACAGGGATTGTCACCCCTCCACTTT. This gives the protein CASSIPGQGLSPLHF.

J is TRBJ2-3 and V is TRBV11-2, with a tentative D call TRBD1 (6 bases). V was trimmed by 3 bases and J by 8 bases, leaving 15 bases between them. CDR3 size: 14 residues. The V gene's germline CDR1 is SGHAT and CDR2 FQNNGV. The CDR3 protein is CASSLRTADVTQYF. The CDR3 nucleotides are TGTGCCAGCAGCTTGCGGACAGCTGATGTTACGCAGTATTTT.

The chain combines TRBV3-1 (or the pseudogene TRBV3-2) with TRBJ1-2, with D possibly being TRBD1 (5 bases). Germline V gives CDR1 LGHDT, CDR2 YNNKEL (reference sequence). Trimming removed 4 bases from V and 0 bases from J, with 15 bases in between. The CDR3 is 16 amino acids. The CDR3 nucleotides read TGTGCCAGCAGCCCACGGGACGGGAGAGCTAACTATGGCTACACCTTC. Protein: CASSPRDGRANYGYTF.

The rearrangement links TRBV5-6 to TRBJ1-4; D remains unclear. CDR3 length equals 13 residues. The germline V and J ends were trimmed by 7 bases and 3 bases, with 10 bases remaining between them. Germline values: CDR1 SGHDT, CDR2 YYEEEE. CDR3 DNA: TGTGCCAGCCGTGCAGAAGCTAATGAAAAACTGTTTTTT. Translating gives CASRAEANEKLFF.

The rearrangement joins TRBV27 to TRBJ2-5; possibly TRBD1 for D (5 bases). V shed 7 bases and J shed 6 bases, with 18 bases lying between them. The CDR3 consists of 14 residues. Germline CDR1 is MNHEY and CDR2 is SMNVEV (reference sequence). CDR3 sequence reads: CASKLTVSEKTQYF. The DNA for the CDR3 is TGTGCCAGCAAATTGACAGTGAGTGAGAAGACCCAGTACTTC.

The J gene is TRBJ2-7, the V gene TRBV4-2; D gene unclear. The CDR3 runs 13 residues. Germline CDR1 LGHNA, CDR2 YNFKEQ. Trimming pared 2 bases from V and 2 bases from J, leaving 7 bases between. CDR3 sequence reads: CASSQSQTYEQYF. The CDR3 bases are TGTGCCAGCAGCCAAAGTCAGACCTACGAGCAGTACTTC.

The chain carries TRBV19 and TRBJ2-5; TRBD1 agrees at 8 bases. The germline CDR1 and CDR2 sequences are LNHDA and SQIVND (reference sequence). The V gene end was trimmed by 1 base and the J gene end by 1 base; junction bases not matched to a gene: 5. This CDR3 has 16 residues. The CDR3 reads CASSIGGQVVQETQYF. As DNA, the CDR3 is TGTGCCAGTAGTATAGGGGGACAGGTGGTCCAAGAGACCCAGTACTTC.

V is TRBV3-1 (or the pseudogene TRBV3-2) and J is TRBJ2-1, with TRBD2 as a possible D gene (7 bases). Germline V gene lookup returns CDR1 LGHDT and CDR2 YNNKEL (reference sequence). V was shortened by 4 bases and J by 7 bases, with 14 bases between the two germline ends. This CDR3 comprises 14 residues. CDR3 loop: CASSPKGGLNEQFF. In DNA form, the CDR3 reads TGTGCCAGCAGCCCAAAGGGGGGGCTTAATGAGCAGTTCTTC.

This rearrangement joins TRBV9 to TRBJ2-5, with 8 bases aligning to TRBD2. V shed 4 bases and J 9 bases; nucleotides not matched to a gene: 17. This CDR3 has 16 residues. Germline CDR1 SGDLS, CDR2 YYNGEE. This CDR3 is CASSTVPEAGGVPQYF. CDR3 DNA: TGTGCCAGCAGCACTGTCCCCGAGGCCGGGGGGGTGCCCCAGTACTTC.

This clone was recorded a few times. The chain joins TRBV5-6 to TRBJ2-3, with D possibly being TRBD2 (5 bases). The germline gives CDR1 SGHDT, CDR2 YYEEEE. V was cut by 1 base and J by 2 bases, with 14 bases left in between. This CDR3 is built from 16 residues. The CDR3 sequence is CASSLNPSSFTDTQYF. As DNA, the CDR3 is TGTGCCAGCAGCTTGAATCCTAGCTCCTTCACAGATACGCAGTATTTT.

The V gene is TRBV9, the J gene TRBJ1-4; D ambiguous. Germline V gene lookup returns CDR1 SGDLS and CDR2 YYNGEE. The CDR3 loop spans 16 amino acids. V was shortened by 3 bases and J by 7 bases, with 19 bases between the two germline ends. The DNA for the CDR3 is TGTGCCAGCAGCGAGAGAAGTAGTAGGCTAGGTGAAAAACTGTTTTTT. Protein: CASSERSSRLGEKLFF. The full variable domain, with the rest looked up from reference TRBV9 and TRBJ1-4, is DSGVTQTPKHLITATGQRVTLRCSPRSGDLSVYWYQQSLDQGLQFLIQYYNGEERAKGNILERFSAQQFPDLHSELNLSSLELGDSALYFCASSERSSRLGEKLFFGSGTQLSVL.

The V call is TRBV24-1, the J call TRBJ2-1; 8 nucleotides align to TRBD1. Germline CDR1 is KGHDR and CDR2 is SFDVKD. CDR3 size: 15 residues. The ends lost 4 bases at V and 5 bases at J; junction bases unmatched: 6. CDR3 sequence: CATSDRDRYHNEQFF. DNA of the CDR3: TGTGCCACCAGTGACAGGGACAGGTATCACAATGAGCAGTTCTTC.

The chain joins TRBV3-1 (or the pseudogene TRBV3-2) to TRBJ2-7; perhaps TRBD1 as D (6 bases). Germline V gene data show CDR1 as LGHDT and CDR2 as YNNKEL (reference sequence). V was clipped by 5 bases and J by 3 bases, with 14 bases between them. CDR3 size: 14 residues. CDR3 protein: CASSAAQGSYEQYF. The CDR3 region has the DNA TGTGCCAGCAGCGCAGCCCAGGGGAGCTACGAGCAGTACTTC.